Listed below are T cell receptor beta chains from one sample, sequenced in a study of blood T cell repertoires in COVID-19. TCRdb's table, derived via immunoSEQ multiplex PCR, lists solely in-frame clones and lacks some. Of roughly 220,000 clones in the sample, roughly nine tenths were seen once. Sequenced input: PBMCs or T cells enriched from blood (not recorded which). Every receptor here comes from a woman under 30 in a cohort exposed to, infected with or recovered from COVID-19 (not recorded which). Each CDR3 is given without its conserved first and last residue. Clone size is not always given. Where it is, it says once, few, many or a class for expanded clones.

J gene | clone size | V gene | CDR3 protein
TRBJ2-1 | NA | TRBV5-6 | ASSLIAGSPYNEQF
TRBJ1-5 | NA | TRBV19 | ASSMNGENQPQH
TRBJ2-3 | once | TRBV9 | ASSVVEGEGTDTQY
TRBJ1-6 | NA | TRBV7-9 | ASSPVSYNSPLH
TRBJ2-1 | NA | TRBV19 | ASSIRQGRYNEQF
TRBJ1-2 | NA | TRBV15 | ATSRDSYGYT
TRBJ1-5 | NA | TRBV6-5 | ASRADRGNQPQH
TRBJ1-6 | NA | TRBV5-1 | ASSSRTGGNSPLH
TRBJ2-7 | NA | TRBV7-8 | ASSLRSGESLDEQY
TRBJ2-1 | NA | TRBV29-1 | SVAGEGYNEQF
TRBJ2-6 | NA | TRBV19 | ASSSLDRNSGANVLT
TRBJ1-5 | NA | TRBV19 | ASSIDHDIQYSNQPQH
TRBJ1-5 | once | TRBV2 | ASSAGDQPQH